The present T cell receptor (beta chain) was sequenced within a study of beta chain features in type 1 diabetes. Turning to the study itself: Across the samples, some 98,000,000 sorted cells were examined in total. Study outcomes and limitations: Shorter templates might be favored by PCR, and equally so in patients and in controls.

There are a few counts of this clone. Its specificity is not known. Germline assignment: CDR1 SGHTS and CDR2 YDEGEE. V gave up 1 base and J gave up 5 bases; unmatched junction bases: 5. The CDR3 is made up of 15 amino acids. Without exception, sorted populations had purity beyond 95%. Investigators reverse transcribed all isolated RNA, so they sequenced expressed TCRB transcripts. Sequencing of naive, central memory and regulatory T cell samples gave an average of approximately 3.3 million reads. TCRdb's table, derived via immunoSEQ multiplex PCR, lists solely in-frame clones and lacks some. The sample includes some 150,000 clones, just over 9% of them seen just once.

The origin of this receptor is a man aged 18 to 29 in good health. Sequencing was done on a sample of central memory CD4+ T cells from blood. J is TRBJ1-5 and V is TRBV5-8; 8 nucleotides align to TRBD1. Here the CDR3 reads CASSLRDRFYQPQHF. CDR3 DNA sequence: TGTGCCAGCAGCTTGCGGGACAGGTTCTATCAGCCCCAGCATTTT. The variable domain in full, completed from reference TRBV5-8 and TRBJ1-5, reads EAGVTQSPTHLIKTRGQQATLRCSPISGHTSVYWYQQALGLGLQFLLWYDEGEERNRGNFPPRFSGRQFPNYSSELNVNALELEDSALYLCASSLRDRFYQPQHFGDGTRLSIL.